Below are 27 T cell receptor beta chains sequenced from a single sample in a study of CD8 T cells in ankylosing spondylitis. Their target antigens are unknown. General study results and limits: Seven to nine highly homologous variants formed a TCR beta motif that appeared characteristic of ankylosing spondylitis blood.

TCRdb re-called the 5' RACE reads with MiXCR, one entry per CDR3 protein. The table lists some 400,000 distinct CDR3 sequences, approximately 20% of them singletons. Sequenced sample: blood, either unsorted or a sorted T cell fraction (not recorded which). These receptors came from a male donor with ankylosing spondylitis.

In this sample, this clonotype turned up a few times. The chain uses TRBV19 and TRBJ2-1, with D perhaps matching TRBD2 (5 bases). Trimming took 6 bases from V and 12 from J, leaving 24 bases between them. The length of the CDR3 is 15 residues. CDR1 is LNHDA, CDR2 SQIVND, per germline (reference sequence). CDR3: CASSPGHTNGLGQFF. CDR3 in DNA: TGTGCCAGTAGCCCTGGGCACACGAACGGACTCGGGCAGTTCTTC.

This chain joins TRBV10-3 and TRBJ2-3; TRBD2 agrees at 8 bases. Per germline, CDR1 ENHRY and CDR2 SYGVKD. J gave up 4 bases and V 5 bases, and 5 bases lay outside the gene matches. This CDR3 contains 14 residues. CDR3 loop: CAISLLAEADTQYF. The CDR3 bases are TGTGCCATCAGTTTACTAGCGGAGGCAGATACGCAGTATTTT.

V gene TRBV14 combines with J gene TRBJ2-1; D is unclear. Trimming cost V 4 bases and J 5 bases, with 9 bases left between them. Germline assignment: CDR1 SGHDN and CDR2 FVKESK. This CDR3 contains 13 residues. DNA for the CDR3: TGTGCCAGCAGCCCGAGGCTAGACAATGAGCAGTTCTTC. This translates into CASSPRLDNEQFF.

V is TRBV28 and J is TRBJ1-1, with D unresolved. Germline V gives CDR1 MDHEN, CDR2 SYDVKM. This CDR3 spans 18 amino acids. Between the trimmed V and J ends, which lost 7 bases and 4 bases, there was a span of 28 bases. CDR3: CASTPPGAWSRKSTEAFF. CDR3 sequence (DNA): TGTGCCAGCACCCCCCCGGGAGCCTGGTCGAGGAAGTCCACTGAAGCTTTCTTT.

J is TRBJ1-4 and V is TRBV5-5, with TRBD1 matching over 7 bases. The germline V gene has CDR1 SGHKS and CDR2 YYEKEE (reference sequence). The CDR3 runs to 15 residues. Trimming took 4 bases from V and 8 from J; bases not matched to a gene: 11. The CDR3 loop is CASSGRGQTVEKLFF. The CDR3 DNA follows: TGTGCCAGCAGCGGGAGGGGACAGACAGTGGAAAAACTGTTTTTT.

This rearrangement joins TRBV7-9 to TRBJ2-7, with a tentative D call TRBD1 (6 bases). CDR3 length equals 15 residues. The V gene lost 5 bases and the J gene lost 2 bases, with 16 bases spanning the gap. CDR1 and CDR2 (germline): SEHNR, FQNEAQ (reference sequence). CDR3 sequence: CASSGGQGKTYEQYF. Here the CDR3 DNA reads TGTGCCAGCAGCGGTGGGCAGGGGAAGACCTACGAGCAGTACTTC.

This clonotype showed up many times. This chain links TRBV5-1 with TRBJ2-5; the match to TRBD2 covers 9 bases. Trimming at V came to 2 bases and at J to 0 bases, leaving 5 bases not matched to a gene. The CDR3 totals 16 residues. CDR1 SGHRS and CDR2 YFSETQ come from the germline V gene. CDR3 region: CASSLGAGGDQETQYF. The DNA of the CDR3 is TGCGCCAGCAGCTTAGGGGCGGGAGGGGACCAAGAGACCCAGTACTTC.

This chain joins TRBV29-1 and TRBJ1-5; 8 nucleotides line up with TRBD1. The CDR3 is 15 residues long. Germline loops: CDR1 SQVTM, CDR2 ANQGSEA. Unmatched junction bases numbered 15, after V lost 8 bases and J lost 6 bases. CDR3 nucleotide sequence: TGCAGCCTTTCCGGGGATGGACAGGGTATTCAGCCCCAGCATTTT. This gives the protein CSLSGDGQGIQPQHF.

The J gene is TRBJ2-2, the V gene TRBV7-3, with D perhaps being TRBD1 or TRBD2 (7 bases each). V shed 5 bases and J shed 5 bases, with 18 bases lying between them. From germline, CDR1 is SGHTA and CDR2 FQGTGA. The CDR3 spans 16 residues. The CDR3 DNA reads TGTGCCAGCAGCCTAGAGCCAGCGGGACAGACCGGGGAGCTGTTTTTT. It translates to CASSLEPAGQTGELFF.

The gene calls are TRBV6-2 or TRBV6-3 and TRBJ1-1, with 11 bases fitting TRBD1. The germline CDR1 and CDR2 sequences are MNHEY and SVGEGT. The CDR3 length is 13 residues. The V segment lost 6 bases and the J segment 8 bases; nucleotides outside the gene matches: 5. The CDR3 loop is CASSSGTGGEAFF. For the CDR3, the DNA is TGTGCCAGCAGCTCCGGGACAGGGGGAGAAGCTTTCTTT.

The rearrangement uses TRBV15 and TRBJ1-5, with D uncertain. Trimming removed 0 bases at V and 5 bases at J, with 2 bases between. Germline V gene lookup returns CDR1 LNHNV and CDR2 YYDKDF (reference sequence). This CDR3 region has 12 residues. This CDR3 is CATSRDDQPQHF. CDR3 bases: TGTGCCACCAGCAGAGATGATCAGCCCCAGCATTTT.

The genes are TRBV7-6 and TRBJ2-3; D is unresolved. Germline CDR1 reads SGHVS; CDR2 reads FNYEAQ. V was clipped by 5 bases and J by 2 bases, with 11 bases between them. The CDR3 totals 14 residues. The CDR3, as DNA: TGTGCCAGCAGCCAAAGGACGGTCACAGATACGCAGTATTTT. It specifies CASSQRTVTDTQYF.

The sample holds a few counts of this clonotype. V gene TRBV24-1 combines with J gene TRBJ2-1; 7 bases are shared with TRBD2. Germline V gene lookup returns CDR1 KGHDR and CDR2 SFDVKD. This CDR3 is built from 16 residues. V lost 5 bases, J lost 0 bases, and 6 bases stayed unmatched. CDR3 DNA: TGTGCCACCAGTGTCTCCGGGGGGAGCTCCTACAATGAGCAGTTCTTC. This codes for CATSVSGGSSYNEQFF.

This clonotype was counted a few times. The V call is TRBV21-1, the J call TRBJ2-7; TRBD1 is taken as the D call from the table, unchecked against the DNA. TRBV21-1 is recorded as a pseudogene. The CDR3 has 15 amino acids. In DNA form, the CDR3 reads TGTGCCAGCAGCCATCCCCCAGGGGCGCACAACGAGCAGTACTTC. Translated: CASSHPPGAHNEQYF.

J is TRBJ1-4 and V is TRBV5-1, with TRBD1 as a possible D gene (5 bases). The CDR3 length is 16 residues. The V gene's germline CDR1 is SGHRS and CDR2 YFSETQ. V was pared by 4 bases and J by 2 bases, with 15 bases between. For the CDR3, the DNA is TGCGCCAGCAGCCCACAGGTTTGGGGGACTAATGAAAAACTGTTTTTT. It yields the protein CASSPQVWGTNEKLFF. Full variable domain (missing parts from reference TRBV5-1 and TRBJ1-4): KAGVTQTPRYLIKTRGQQVTLSCSPISGHRSVSWYQQTPGQGLQFLFEYFSETQRNKGNFPGRFSGRQFSNSRSEMNVSTLELGDSALYLCASSPQVWGTNEKLFFGSGTQLSVL.

The sample holds a few counts of this clonotype. This chain links TRBV10-3 with TRBJ1-4; D is unresolved. CDR3 size: 11 residues. V lost 10 bases and J lost 7, with 10 bases in between. From germline, CDR1 is ENHRY and CDR2 SYGVKD. This CDR3 reads CATGSAEKLFF. In DNA form, the CDR3 reads TGTGCCACCGGGAGTGCTGAAAAACTGTTTTTT.

This clonotype was seen at least ten times. This chain joins TRBV27 and TRBJ2-1, with D maybe TRBD1 (6 bases). The CDR3 spans 17 residues. The V gene lost 3 bases and the J gene lost 1 base, with 16 bases spanning the gap. Germline-derived CDR1 and CDR2 are MNHEY and SMNVEV (reference sequence). In DNA form, the CDR3 reads TGTGCCAGCAGTTTTATAAGCGGCAGGGGATCCTACAATGAGCAGTTCTTC. This encodes CASSFISGRGSYNEQFF.

Comment on this clonotype: In this CDR3 the conserved last residue, phenylalanine or tryptophan, is missing, so a read error is likely. In DNA form, the CDR3 reads TGTGCCAGCAGCCGACAGGGGAATCAGCCCCAGCATCTT. Translating gives CASSRQGNQPQHL. The V gene is TRBV12-3 or TRBV12-4, the J gene TRBJ1-5; 8 bases agree with TRBD1. Unmatched junction bases numbered 2, after V lost 6 bases and J lost 4 bases. The CDR3 loop spans 13 amino acids.

The chain joins TRBV9 to TRBJ1-6; D not resolved. The CDR3 is 17 residues long. Germline V lookup: CDR1 SGDLS, CDR2 YYNGEE. Between the trimmed V and J ends, which lost 2 bases and 5 bases, there was a span of 17 bases. The DNA for the CDR3 is TGTGCCAGCAGCGTCCGCCCTTTGGACGGTGATAATTCACCCCTCCACTTT. It encodes CASSVRPLDGDNSPLHF. Based on the CDR3 plus reference TRBV9 and TRBJ1-6, the full variable domain is DSGVTQTPKHLITATGQRVTLRCSPRSGDLSVYWYQQSLDQGLQFLIQYYNGEERAKGNILERFSAQQFPDLHSELNLSSLELGDSALYFCASSVRPLDGDNSPLHFGNGTRLTVT.

This clonotype occurred a few times. The rearrangement uses TRBV5-6 and TRBJ2-3; 8 positions agree with TRBD1. CDR1 is SGHDT and CDR2 is YYEEEE in the germline V gene. The junction had 3 bases not matched to a gene; V was cut back by 4 bases and J by 2 bases. The CDR3 runs 14 residues. The CDR3, as DNA: TGTGCCAGCAGCCCGCAGGGGGCCACAGATACGCAGTATTTT. Its protein is CASSPQGATDTQYF.

In its sample, this clonotype was seen once. J is TRBJ2-2 and V is TRBV6-6; D remains ambiguous. V was clipped by 2 bases and J by 4 bases, with 5 bases between them. The length of the CDR3 is 13 residues. Germline V gene lookup returns CDR1 MNHNY and CDR2 SVGAGI (reference sequence). As DNA, the CDR3 is TGTGCCAGCAGTTACCTTACCACCGGGGAGCTGTTTTTT. Its protein product is CASSYLTTGELFF.

This clonotype was seen more than once but under ten times. The gene calls are TRBV28 and TRBJ1-5; D uncertain. In germline, CDR1 is MDHEN, CDR2 SYDVKM. V dropped 2 bases and J dropped 7 bases, with 12 bases sitting between them. This CDR3 is 14 amino acids long. DNA for the CDR3: TGTGCCAGCAGTTTAGAACAGCAAGACCAGCCCCAGCATTTT. Translated: CASSLEQQDQPQHF.

The rearrangement links TRBV18 to TRBJ2-5; weak D call: TRBD1 (5 bases). Trimming took 3 bases from V and 5 from J, leaving 13 bases between them. CDR1 is KGHSH and CDR2 is LQKENI in the germline V gene. The CDR3 length is 14 residues. The CDR3 DNA reads as TGTGCCAGCTCACCGCGGCAGACAGCCGAGACCCAGTACTTC. It is translated as CASSPRQTAETQYF.

This clonotype was seen a few times. The chain links TRBV7-9 to TRBJ2-1; the match to TRBD2 covers 15 bases. V gave up 5 bases and J gave up 8 bases; unmatched junction bases: 10. Germline V gene data show CDR1 as SEHNR and CDR2 as FQNEAQ (reference sequence). This CDR3 region has 17 residues. The CDR3 is CASSHGWTSGRVHEQFF. CDR3 sequence (DNA): TGTGCCAGCAGCCATGGTTGGACTAGCGGGAGGGTCCATGAGCAGTTCTTC.

The sample holds a few counts of this clonotype. The V gene is TRBV29-1, the J gene TRBJ2-3, with 11 bases identical to TRBD2. Germline assignment: CDR1 SQVTM and CDR2 ANQGSEA. This CDR3 comprises 17 residues. J lost 2 bases, V lost 0 bases, and 7 bases had no gene match. The CDR3 sequence: CSVEEPLAGVYTDTQYF. Written as DNA, the CDR3 is TGCAGCGTTGAAGAACCACTAGCGGGGGTTTACACAGATACGCAGTATTTT.

The V gene is TRBV12-5, the J gene TRBJ2-1; tentative D call: TRBD2 (6 bases). Between the trimmed V and J ends, which lost 0 bases and 0 bases, there was a span of 15 bases. CDR3 length: 18 amino acids. Germline V gene data show CDR1 as LGHNT and CDR2 as FRNRAP. The CDR3 nucleotides read TGTGCTAGTGGTTTGGTAAGATTGGGGAGGAGCTCCTACAATGAGCAGTTCTTC. Encoded protein: CASGLVRLGRSSYNEQFF.

This clonotype was observed a few times. CDR3 residues: CASSMGQGNTEAFF. CDR3 bases: TGCGCCAGCAGCATGGGACAGGGGAACACTGAAGCTTTCTTT. This rearrangement joins TRBV5-1 to TRBJ1-1, with 9 bases aligning to TRBD1. J lost 1 base, V lost 4 bases, and 2 bases had no gene match. The CDR3 is 14 amino acids. CDR1 SGHRS and CDR2 YFSETQ come from the germline V gene.